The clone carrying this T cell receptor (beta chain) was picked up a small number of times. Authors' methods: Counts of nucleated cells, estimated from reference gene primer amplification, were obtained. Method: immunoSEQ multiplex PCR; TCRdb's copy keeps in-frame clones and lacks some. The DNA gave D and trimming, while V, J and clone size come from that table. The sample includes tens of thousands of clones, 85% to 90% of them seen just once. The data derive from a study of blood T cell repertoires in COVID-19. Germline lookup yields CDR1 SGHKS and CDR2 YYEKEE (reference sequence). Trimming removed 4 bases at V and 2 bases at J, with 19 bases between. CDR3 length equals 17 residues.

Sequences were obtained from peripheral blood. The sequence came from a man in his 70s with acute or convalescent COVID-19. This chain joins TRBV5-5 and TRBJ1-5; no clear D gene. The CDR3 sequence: CASSPEGTDRGNQPQHF. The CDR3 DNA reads TGTGCCAGCAGCCCCGAAGGCACAGACCGAGGCAATCAGCCCCAGCATTTT. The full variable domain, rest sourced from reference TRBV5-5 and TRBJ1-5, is DAGVTQSPTHLIKTRGQQVTLRCSPISGHKSVSWYQQVLGQGPQFIFQYYEKEERGRGNFPDRFSARQFPNYSSELNVNALLLGDSALYLCASSPEGTDRGNQPQHFGDGTRLSIL.